This T cell receptor (beta chain) was identified during a study of beta chain features in type 1 diabetes. This clone was counted between two and nine times. The antigen is undetermined. Findings and limits, study-wide: The study notes PCR might favor shorter templates equally in patients and controls. TCRB CDR3s were moderately but significantly shorter in Type 1 diabetes patients in all four CD4+ subsets.

The investigators reverse transcribed all of the isolated RNA, so they sequenced expressed TCRB transcripts. Profiling relied on immunoSEQ multiplex PCR, and the TCRdb table lists in-frame clones only, not all of them. Of under 900,000 clones detected, around a sixth appear once; the ten largest clones hold 0.023%. Germline V gene lookup returns CDR1 LGHNA and CDR2 YNFKEQ. V was trimmed by 1 base and J by 5 bases, leaving 11 bases between them. The CDR3 consists of 14 residues. Donors underwent one heparinised blood draw, approximately 120 mL on average. Sorted populations were all over 98% pure. The sequence was obtained from a woman aged 18-29 years in good health. This rearrangement joins TRBV4-2 to TRBJ1-2, with a possible D match to TRBD1 (6 bases). Sequences were obtained from naive CD4+ T cells from blood. The DNA of the CDR3 is TGTGCCAGCAGCCAAGGAGGGGGTCAGTATGGCTACACCTTC. Amino acid sequence: CASSQGGGQYGYTF.